Presented here are 14 T cell receptor beta chains from one specimen sequenced in a study of beta chain features in type 1 diabetes. TCRB transcripts that were expressed got sequenced, as all of the isolated RNA had been reverse transcribed. TCRdb keeps only in-frame clones here, not all; method: immunoSEQ multiplex PCR. Altogether 400,000 to 500,000 clones are present, about 15% being singletons, with the ten largest covering roughly 0.038%. The sequenced sample was naive CD4+ T cells from blood. These receptors were collected from a man younger than 45 in good health.

The genes are TRBV7-2 and TRBJ2-1; a possible D gene is TRBD2 (5 bases). Germline loops: CDR1 SGHTA, CDR2 FQGNSA. The CDR3 extends over 14 amino acids. Between the trimmed V and J ends, which lost 2 bases and 8 bases, there was a span of 13 bases. In nucleotides, the CDR3 is TGTGCCAGCAGCTTACTCGGGCGGGCTGATGAGCAGTTCTTC. Translation gives CASSLLGRADEQFF. Together with reference TRBV7-2 and TRBJ2-1, the CDR3 gives the full variable domain: GAGVSQSPSNKVTEKGKDVELRCDPISGHTALYWYRQSLGQGLEFLIYFQGNSAPDKSGLPSDRFSAERTGGSVSTLTIQRTQQEDSAVYLCASSLLGRADEQFFGPGTRLTVL.

This clone is a singleton in its sample. The V gene is TRBV7-8, the J gene TRBJ2-7, with a weak D call TRBD1 (5 bases). The CDR3 is 14 residues long. V was clipped by 5 bases and J by 2 bases, with 13 bases between them. In germline, CDR1 is SGHVS, CDR2 FQNEAQ. DNA for the CDR3: TGTGCCAGCAGCCTAAGGACAAAAACCTACGAGCAGTACTTC. Protein sequence: CASSLRTKTYEQYF.

The chain combines TRBV11-2 with TRBJ2-3, with 12 bases fitting TRBD1. In germline, CDR1 is SGHAT, CDR2 FQNNGV. The trim removed 5 bases at V and 4 bases at J, leaving 4 bases unmatched. The CDR3 is 15 residues long. The chain's CDR3 is CASSVGTGGADTQYF. The CDR3 DNA reads TGTGCCAGCAGCGTCGGGACAGGGGGCGCAGATACGCAGTATTTT.

The chain recombines TRBV29-1 with TRBJ2-7; 12 positions match TRBD2. Germline values: CDR1 SQVTM, CDR2 ANQGSEA. V trimming: 4 bases; J trimming: 0 bases; junction bases outside the gene matches: 10. This CDR3 region has 17 residues. Written as DNA, the CDR3 is TGCAGCGTTGGAAAGACTAGCGGGGGCCTAACCTCCTACGAGCAGTACTTC. Encoded protein: CSVGKTSGGLTSYEQYF.

This clone has a handful of counts. The rearrangement joins TRBV27 to TRBJ2-5; 7 nucleotides align to TRBD2. The germline V gene encodes CDR1 MNHEY and CDR2 SMNVEV (reference sequence). V lost 6 bases and J lost 3; bases outside the gene matches: 4. The CDR3 has 13 residues. CDR3 DNA: TGTGCCAGCAGCCAAGGACTAGAAGAGACCCAGTACTTC. The encoded protein is CASSQGLEETQYF.

The chain's CDR3 is CAYADSSQETQYF. The CDR3 bases are TGTGCCTACGCGGACAGCTCTCAAGAGACCCAGTACTTC. The V call is TRBV30, the J call TRBJ2-5, with a possible D match to TRBD1 (6 bases). Germline-derived CDR1 and CDR2 are GTSNPN and SVGIG (reference sequence). The CDR3 covers 13 residues. V was clipped by 7 bases and J by 2 bases, with 14 bases between them. The full variable domain, with the rest looked up from reference TRBV30 and TRBJ2-5, is SQTIHQWPATLVQPVGSPLSLECTVEGTSNPNLYWYRQAAGRGLQLLFYSVGIGQISSEVPQNLSASRPQDRQFILSSKKLLLSDSGFYLCAYADSSQETQYFGPGTRLLVL.

The chain links TRBV18 to TRBJ2-3; D might be TRBD2 (5 bases). Trimming took off 2 bases at V and 7 bases at J, with 10 bases between the two ends. The CDR3 loop spans 13 amino acids. Germline CDR1 and CDR2: KGHSH and LQKENI. CDR3 in DNA: TGTGCCAGCTCACCAGAGGTGGACTATACGCAGTATTTT. Protein sequence: CASSPEVDYTQYF.

This clone has just a few counts. This chain links TRBV19 with TRBJ1-1, with D hard to call. The CDR3 spans 12 residues. Germline lookup yields CDR1 LNHDA and CDR2 SQIVND (reference sequence). Trimming took 6 bases from V and 6 from J, leaving 11 bases between them. CDR3 sequence: CASSVGQPEAFF. As DNA, the CDR3 is TGTGCCAGTAGCGTAGGGCAGCCTGAAGCTTTCTTT.

The V and J genes are TRBV2 and TRBJ2-1; 13 nucleotides agree with TRBD2. V was clipped by 5 bases and J by 8 bases; unmatched bases: 3. CDR1 and CDR2 (germline): SNHLY, FYNNEI. This CDR3 is built from 14 residues. This CDR3 is CASSQTSGRDEQFF. In nucleotides, the CDR3 is TGTGCCAGCAGTCAAACTAGCGGGAGGGATGAGCAGTTCTTC.

The rearrangement links TRBV4-3 to TRBJ2-7, with D unresolved. The CDR3 spans 13 residues. Germline assignment: CDR1 LGHNA and CDR2 YSLEER. The germline V and J ends were trimmed by 4 bases and 3 bases, with 10 bases remaining between them. In DNA, the CDR3 is TGCGCCAGCAGCCGGCAGACACACTACGAGCAGTACTTC. Protein product: CASSRQTHYEQYF.

The J gene is TRBJ1-4, the V gene TRBV29-1; TRBD1 might be the D (5 bases). The CDR3 is made up of 15 amino acids. Trimming stripped 3 bases from V and 8 bases from J, with 19 bases between. CDR1 and CDR2 (germline): SQVTM, ANQGSEA. CDR3 DNA sequence: TGCAGCGTTGAGATGGGGGACGTTCGGGGAGAAAAACTGTTTTTT. It translates to CSVEMGDVRGEKLFF.

This clone has only a few counts. This rearrangement joins TRBV9 to TRBJ2-7; D perhaps matches TRBD2 (5 bases). The CDR3 is 14 residues long. The germline gives CDR1 SGDLS, CDR2 YYNGEE. V was pared by 0 bases and J by 3 bases, with 10 bases between. CDR3 nucleotides: TGTGCCAGCAGCGTAGCTAGCATGGGCTACGAGCAGTACTTC. As protein: CASSVASMGYEQYF.

The chain couples TRBV9 to TRBJ1-3, with a tentative D call TRBD1 (6 bases). Germline-derived CDR1 and CDR2 are SGDLS and YYNGEE. There are 15 residues in the CDR3. V lost 3 bases and J lost 0, with 10 bases in between. The DNA of the CDR3 is TGTGCCAGCAGCGACCAGGGGTACTCTGGAAACACCATATATTTT. It yields the protein CASSDQGYSGNTIYF.

The rearrangement uses TRBV6-5 and TRBJ2-5, with unresolved D. Trimming shortened V by 7 bases and J by 2 bases, and 8 bases separated the two germline ends. The germline V gene encodes CDR1 MNHEY and CDR2 SVGAGI. CDR3 length: 12 residues. The CDR3 DNA follows: TGTGCCAGCACCAGTACACAAGAGACCCAGTACTTC. Protein product: CASTSTQETQYF.